These T cell receptor beta chains were read from a single sample in a study of blood T cell repertoires in COVID-19. Profiling relied on immunoSEQ multiplex PCR, and the TCRdb table lists in-frame clones only, not all of them. The table lists under 150,000 clones, roughly 78% of them singletons. The sample taken for sequencing was peripheral blood. These receptors were taken from a man aged 60 to 75 with acute or convalescent COVID-19. The CDR3 runs from the conserved cysteine through the conserved F or W. The D gene is left open where the match is weak. The listing skips clone size in some rows; elsewhere it reads once, few, many or a size class.

TRBD2 - TRBJ2-7 TRBV3-1/TRBV3-2 TGTGCCAGCAGCTCCCGGGGGGCCTACGAGCAGTACTTC CASSSRGAYEQYF
- - TRBJ1-5 TRBV5-3 TGTGCCAGGACACAAGATCAGCCCCAGCATTTT CARTQDQPQHF
- - TRBJ2-5 TRBV3-1/TRBV3-2 TGTGCCAGCAGCCAACGGCAAGAGACCCAGTACTTC CASSQRQETQYF
- - TRBJ2-2 TRBV7-2 TGTGCCAGCAGCTCAGGGCCGCCCGGGGAGCTGTTTTTT CASSSGPPGELFF
TRBD2 - TRBJ2-5 TRBV11-2 TGTGCCAGCACTCGCGGCGGGAGGAAGGTGGAGACCCAGTACTTC CASTRGGRKVETQYF
- - TRBJ1-1 TRBV7-8 TGTGCCAGCAGCACCACAGGGAGCTACCCTGAAGCTTTCTTT CASSTTGSYPEAFF
TRBD1 once TRBJ1-4 TRBV5-8 TGTGCCAGCAGCTTAGGGACAGGGAGCTATGAAAAACTGTTTTTT CASSLGTGSYEKLFF
- - TRBJ1-1 TRBV24-1 TGTGCCACCAGTGGTACACAGGGAAACACTGAAGCTTTCTTT CATSGTQGNTEAFF
TRBD1 - TRBJ2-2 TRBV6-5 TGTGCCAGCTCAGATGAGCAGGGGGTAACCGGGGAGCTGTTTTTT CASSDEQGVTGELFF
- once TRBJ1-5 TRBV7-2 TGTGCCAGCAGCTCGGACAAGGCTCAGCCCCAGCATTTT CASSSDKAQPQHF
- - TRBJ2-7 TRBV12-2 TGTGCAAGTCGCTTACAAGGAGCGGCTACACCTTACGAGCAGTACTTC CASRLQGAATPYEQYF
TRBD2 - TRBJ2-1 TRBV30 TGTGCCTGGAGTGTAGGGCTAGCGGGAGGTAATGAGCAGTTCTTC CAWSVGLAGGNEQFF
- - TRBJ1-4 TRBV5-1 TGCGCCAGCAGCCCGGACAACCATGAAAAACTGTTTTTT CASSPDNHEKLFF
- - TRBJ2-1 TRBV2 TGTGCCAGCAGACCCGACAGGGTAGCGGTTACGAGCTCCTACAATGAGCAGTTCTTC CASRPDRVAVTSSYNEQFF
- - TRBJ2-6 TRBV5-1 TGCGCCAGCAGCTTGGTCTTGTCCGGGGCCAACGTCCTGACTTTC CASSLVLSGANVLTF
- - TRBJ1-5 TRBV28 TGTGCCAGCAATTCTCGGGGGGGGCAGCCCCAGCATTTT CASNSRGGQPQHF
- - TRBJ2-7 TRBV4-2 TGTGCCAGCAGCCAAGAAGCTCGACGCCGAGAGGCCTACGAGCAGTACTTC CASSQEARRREAYEQYF
TRBD1 - TRBJ1-4 TRBV7-9 TGTGCCAGCAGCTTGGGTGACAGGGGGCATGAAAAACTGTTTTTT CASSLGDRGHEKLFF
- - TRBJ1-1 TRBV6-5 TGTGCCAGCAGTTATAGAGGGAGGGAAAACACTGAAGCTTTCTTT CASSYRGRENTEAFF
- - TRBJ2-2 TRBV18 TGTGCCAGCTCACCCCAAGGTCGACAGGCCCTCACCGGGGAGCTGTTTTTT CASSPQGRQALTGELFF
- - TRBJ1-5 TRBV6-5 TGTGCCAGCAGCGCAGGGGCGGGCAATCAGCCCCAGCATTTT CASSAGAGNQPQHF
TRBD2 - TRBJ2-1 TRBV6-5 TGTGCCAGCAGACCGGGACTAGCGGGATACAATGAGCAGTTCTTC CASRPGLAGYNEQFF